The 14 T cell receptor beta chains listed next were all sequenced from one sample in a study of T cells after yellow fever vaccination. Using its own MiXCR run on the 5' RACE reads, TCRdb lists one record per CDR3 protein. The sample consists of 250,000 or so distinct CDR3 sequences, roughly 3.5% of them appearing once. Here the sequenced sample was PBMCs, taken 15 days after the yellow fever booster vaccination. Every receptor here comes from a man younger than 30 who received the YFV17D yellow fever vaccine.

There are many counts of this clonotype. The V call is TRBV5-1, the J call TRBJ1-2; D might be TRBD1 (5 bases). V lost 2 bases to trimming and J lost 7 bases, with 9 bases between them. The CDR3 is 12 amino acids. CDR1 and CDR2 from the germline V gene are SGHRS and YFSETQ. This CDR3 is CASSFSGPGYTF. CDR3 nucleotides: TGCGCCAGCAGCTTCTCGGGACCTGGCTACACCTTC.

This clonotype was detected ten times or more. The chain carries TRBV5-1 and TRBJ2-1; tentative D call: TRBD1 (5 bases). This CDR3 is 12 amino acids long. V lost 4 bases and J 8 bases, leaving 10 bases between the germline ends. Germline CDR1 SGHRS, CDR2 YFSETQ. The CDR3 reads CASSTTADEQFF. The CDR3 nucleotides read TGCGCCAGCAGCACGACAGCCGATGAGCAGTTCTTC.

In its sample, this clonotype was seen many times. The chain has TRBV10-3 and TRBJ2-7, with 9 bases aligning to TRBD1. The germline V gene has CDR1 ENHRY and CDR2 SYGVKD. The J segment lost 3 bases and the V segment lost 10 bases, leaving 4 bases of the junction unmatched. The CDR3 is 12 amino acids. CDR3 bases: TGTGCCACCGGACAGGGGCTCTACGAGCAGTACGTC. Translated, it gives CATGQGLYEQYV.

At least ten counts were recorded for this clonotype. The CDR3 DNA sequence: TGTGCCATCAGTGCCCACGGGGCCTACGAGCAGTACGTC. This codes for CAISAHGAYEQYV. J is TRBJ2-7 and V is TRBV10-3, with D perhaps matching TRBD2 (5 bases). V lost 4 bases and J 2 bases, leaving 9 bases between the germline ends. The CDR3 sequence is 13 residues long. Germline values: CDR1 ENHRY, CDR2 SYGVKD.

This clonotype was counted ten times or more. The V gene is TRBV7-9, the J gene TRBJ1-1, with TRBD1 identical over 7 bases. Looked up from germline, CDR1 is SEHNR and CDR2 is FQNEAQ (reference sequence). This CDR3 region has 14 residues. Trimming at V came to 4 bases and at J to 5 bases, leaving 7 bases not matched to a gene. CDR3 coding DNA: TGTGCCAGCAGCTGGGGGACAGCGCGGACTGAAGCTTTCTTT. It is translated as CASSWGTARTEAFF.

This clonotype was counted at least ten times. This chain links TRBV7-2 with TRBJ1-3, with D perhaps matching TRBD1 (6 bases). The CDR3 length is 17 residues. V was cut by 5 bases and J by 0 bases, with 17 bases left in between. CDR1 is SGHTA and CDR2 is FQGNSA in the germline V gene. The CDR3 region is CASSRIGAGVSGNTIYF. CDR3 in DNA: TGTGCCAGCAGCCGAATAGGCGCAGGGGTCTCTGGAAACACCATATATTTT.

This clonotype appeared many times. DNA for the CDR3: TGTGCCAGCGGACAGGGGTCCACCGGGGAGCTGTTTTTT. Amino acid sequence: CASGQGSTGELFF. The rearrangement links TRBV12-3 or TRBV12-4 to TRBJ2-2; 9 nucleotides agree with TRBD1. V gave up 8 bases and J gave up 4 bases; unmatched junction bases: 2. The CDR3 is 13 residues long.

This clonotype has a count of ten or more. J is TRBJ2-3 and V is TRBV6-5, with 14 nucleotides matching TRBD2. Germline lookup yields CDR1 MNHEY and CDR2 SVGAGI. V was pared by 4 bases and J by 6 bases, with 12 bases of the junction left unmatched. This CDR3 is 18 amino acids long. CDR3 amino acids: CASSSPLTSGGVLDTQYF. For the CDR3, the DNA is TGTGCCAGCAGTTCCCCCTTGACTAGCGGGGGGGTACTGGATACGCAGTATTTT.

In this sample, this clonotype turned up many times. The genes are TRBV25-1 and TRBJ2-1; the match to TRBD1 covers 7 bases. The CDR3 length is 14 residues. Trimming took 4 bases from V and 5 from J; bases not matched to a gene: 5. The germline CDR1 and CDR2 sequences are MGHDK and SYGVNS. The CDR3 nucleotides read TGTGCCAGCAGTGGGGACAGCCGAAACAATGAGCAGTTCTTC. It codes for CASSGDSRNNEQFF. Supplemented by reference TRBV25-1 and TRBJ2-1, the full variable domain reads EADIYQTPRYLVIGTGKKITLECSQTMGHDKMYWYQQDPGMELHLIHYSYGVNSTEKGDLSSESTVSRIRTEHFPLTLESARPSHTSQYLCASSGDSRNNEQFFGPGTRLTVL.

At least ten counts were recorded for this clonotype. The gene calls are TRBV7-8 and TRBJ1-1; tentative D call: TRBD1 (6 bases). The germline V and J ends were trimmed by 1 base and 6 bases, with 15 bases remaining between them. CDR3 length equals 15 residues. Germline V gene sequence: CDR1 SGHVS, CDR2 FQNEAQ. The DNA for the CDR3 is TGTGCCAGCAGCTTAGGCCCGGGGGCTATCCCTGAAGCTTTCTTT. This encodes CASSLGPGAIPEAFF.

This clonotype was observed many times. This chain links TRBV28 with TRBJ1-1, with a tentative D call TRBD1 (6 bases). This CDR3 spans 13 amino acids. Germline V lookup: CDR1 MDHEN, CDR2 SYDVKM. Trimming stripped 7 bases from V and 0 bases from J, with 9 bases between. CDR3: CASKGHMNTEAFF. The CDR3, as DNA: TGTGCCAGCAAGGGACACATGAACACTGAAGCTTTCTTT.

The V call is TRBV2, the J call TRBJ1-1, with 7 bases that match TRBD1. Unmatched junction bases numbered 8, after V lost 6 bases and J lost 1 base. Germline CDR1 SNHLY, CDR2 FYNNEI. There are 15 residues in the CDR3. DNA of the CDR3: TGTGCCAGCAGCCCCACAGGGGAGCCGAACACTGAAGCTTTCTTT. Its translation: CASSPTGEPNTEAFF.

There are a few counts of this clonotype. V gene TRBV5-4 combines with J gene TRBJ2-2; the match to TRBD2 covers 8 bases. The V gene end was trimmed by 1 base and the J gene end by 4 bases; junction bases not matched to a gene: 6. This CDR3 comprises 16 residues. The germline V gene has CDR1 SGHNT and CDR2 YYREEE (reference sequence). The DNA for the CDR3 is TGTGCCAGCAGCTTGCCCAGCGGGGGTGGCACCGGGGAGCTGTTTTTT. Its translation: CASSLPSGGGTGELFF.

This clonotype came up many times. This chain uses TRBV7-9 with TRBJ1-2; 7 bases fit TRBD1. Trimming took 5 bases from V and 6 from J; bases not matched to a gene: 18. The CDR3 extends over 17 amino acids. CDR1 and CDR2 from the germline V gene are SEHNR and FQNEAQ (reference sequence). The chain's CDR3 is CASSPREGARVLNGYTF. The CDR3 bases are TGTGCCAGCAGCCCCCGGGAGGGGGCCCGAGTACTGAATGGCTACACCTTC.